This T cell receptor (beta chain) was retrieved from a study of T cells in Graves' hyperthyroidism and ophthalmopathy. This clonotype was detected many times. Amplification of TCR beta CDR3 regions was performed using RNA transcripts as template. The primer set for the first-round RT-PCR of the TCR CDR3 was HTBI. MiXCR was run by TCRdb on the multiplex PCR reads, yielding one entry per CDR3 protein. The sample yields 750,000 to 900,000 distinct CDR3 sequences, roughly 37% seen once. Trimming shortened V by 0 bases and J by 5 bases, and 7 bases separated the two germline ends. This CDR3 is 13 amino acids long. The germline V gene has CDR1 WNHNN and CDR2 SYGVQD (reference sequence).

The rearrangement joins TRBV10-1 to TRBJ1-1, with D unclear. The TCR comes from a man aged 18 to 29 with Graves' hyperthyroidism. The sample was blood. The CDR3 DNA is TGCGCCAGCAGTGAGTCCTCGGGAACTGAAGCTTTCTTT. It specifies CASSESSGTEAFF.